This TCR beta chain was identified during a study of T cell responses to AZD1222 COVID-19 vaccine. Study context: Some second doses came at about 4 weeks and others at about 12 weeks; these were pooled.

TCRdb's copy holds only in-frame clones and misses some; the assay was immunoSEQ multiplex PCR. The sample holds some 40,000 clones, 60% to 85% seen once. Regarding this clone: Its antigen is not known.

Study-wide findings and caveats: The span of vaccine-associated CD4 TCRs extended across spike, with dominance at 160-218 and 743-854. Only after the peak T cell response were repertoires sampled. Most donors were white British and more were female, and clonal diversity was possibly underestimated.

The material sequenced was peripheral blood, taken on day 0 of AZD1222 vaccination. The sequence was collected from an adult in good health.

The CDR3 sequence is CASSLGGGSYNEQFF. The CDR3 coding sequence is TGTGCCAGCAGCTTGGGCGGGGGCTCCTACAATGAGCAGTTCTTC. This chain connects TRBV5-6 to TRBJ2-1; 7 nucleotides agree with TRBD2. The germline V gene has CDR1 SGHDT and CDR2 YYEEEE. CDR3 length: 15 amino acids. The ends lost 0 bases at V and 0 bases at J; junction bases unmatched: 0.